The rows below give T cell receptor beta chains drawn from one sample of a study of Ad26.COV2.S vaccination and SARS-CoV-2 variants. Assay used: immunoSEQ multiplex PCR; TCRdb lists only in-frame clones, some missing. This sample has hundreds of thousands of clones, with over 75% found just once. Sequenced material: peripheral blood, taken in a trial of Ad26.COV2.S vaccine versus placebo. These receptors were taken from a person between 18 and 60 years old who received the Ad26.COV2.S COVID-19 vaccine or a placebo. Each CDR3 is given with its conserved first and last residue. The D gene is left open where the match is weak. Where a row states a size, it is once, few, many or the class of an expanded clone; other rows omit it.

size,D,J,V,CDR3,DNA
NA,NA,TRBJ2-4,TRBV7-9,CASSAGGPPWDIQYF,TGTGCCAGCAGCGCCGGGGGACCCCCGTGGGACATTCAGTACTTC
many,TRBD1,TRBJ1-2,TRBV3-1/TRBV3-2,CASSKQGTPAYTF,TGTGCCAGCAGCAAACAGGGGACACCCGCCTACACCTTC
NA,NA,TRBJ2-7,TRBV6-6,CASSFDRQGEQYF,TGTGCCAGCAGTTTCGACAGGCAGGGCGAGCAGTACTTC
NA,NA,TRBJ2-7,TRBV20-1,CSARRDYEQYF,TGCAGTGCTAGGCGCGACTACGAGCAGTACTTC
NA,TRBD1,TRBJ1-2,TRBV6-5,CASRWTGGYGYTF,TGTGCCAGCAGGTGGACAGGGGGCTATGGCTACACCTTC
NA,NA,TRBJ1-5,TRBV30,CAWSVGRRRNQPQHF,TGTGCCTGGAGTGTCGGACGGAGGAGGAATCAGCCCCAGCATTTT
NA,NA,TRBJ1-1,TRBV19,CASSIVQGNTEAFF,TGTGCCAGTAGTATAGTCCAGGGGAACACTGAAGCTTTCTTT
once,TRBD1,TRBJ2-7,TRBV20-1,CSAGQGNEQYF,TGCAGTGCTGGACAGGGAAACGAGCAGTACTTC
NA,NA,TRBJ2-7,TRBV29-1,CSVVWDKSYEQYF,TGCAGCGTTGTCTGGGACAAGTCCTACGAGCAGTACTTC
NA,NA,TRBJ1-4,TRBV27,CASSSTGLAISTNEKLFF,TGTGCCAGCAGTTCCACAGGGCTAGCTATTTCAACTAATGAAAAACTGTTTTTT
NA,TRBD2,TRBJ2-1,TRBV27,CASSFLGEGSSYNEQFF,TGTGCCAGCAGTTTTTTGGGGGAGGGCAGCTCCTACAATGAGCAGTTCTTC
NA,TRBD2,TRBJ2-1,TRBV19,CASTSQGVLAGGREQFF,TGTGCCAGTACCTCCCAGGGAGTACTAGCGGGAGGGAGGGAGCAGTTCTTC
NA,NA,TRBJ2-5,TRBV29-1,CSADSGRYQETQYF,TGCAGCGCCGACTCCGGGAGATACCAAGAGACCCAGTACTTC
NA,TRBD2,TRBJ2-1,TRBV7-8,CASRQNRGEGRGKQFF,TGTGCCAGCAGGCAGAATCGGGGGGAGGGCCGAGGAAAGCAGTTCTTC
NA,TRBD2,TRBJ2-1,TRBV7-7,CASSLLAGGNNEQFF,TGTGCCAGCAGCTTACTCGCGGGAGGGAACAATGAGCAGTTCTTC